Shown below are 27 T cell receptor beta chains from a single sample sequenced in a study of siplizumab effects on memory and regulatory T cells. Clones were sequenced by immunoSEQ multiplex PCR, and TCRdb holds only the in-frame ones, with some missing. The data contain tens of thousands of clones, about 90% of them seen just once; the ten biggest clones take up approximately 30%. The sequencing input was CD8+ T cells sorted from blood. Receptors originate from a human donor in good health.

This rearrangement joins TRBV9 to TRBJ2-5; possibly TRBD1 for D (5 bases). The CDR3 is 15 residues long. V was trimmed by 4 bases and J by 1 base, leaving 14 bases between them. CDR1 SGDLS and CDR2 YYNGEE come from the germline V gene. The CDR3 bases are TGTGCCAGCAGCCCTGGGGCCCTTACCCAAGAGACCCAGTACTTC. Translation gives CASSPGALTQETQYF.

This clone was counted a single time. The J gene is TRBJ2-5, the V gene TRBV2, with TRBD1 matching over 8 bases. Germline assignment: CDR1 SNHLY and CDR2 FYNNEI. There are 16 residues in the CDR3. Trimming cost V 7 bases and J 2 bases; bases outside gene matches: 12. CDR3 nucleotide sequence: TGTGCCAGCACCCCCCGACAGGGGTCGAGACAAGAGACCCAGTACTTC. It yields the protein CASTPRQGSRQETQYF.

This clone was observed once. The rearrangement uses TRBV4-1 and TRBJ2-5; 9 nucleotides agree with TRBD1. Germline V gene sequence: CDR1 MGHRA, CDR2 YSYEKL. Trimming removed 1 base from V and 5 bases from J; junction bases left unmatched: 5. The CDR3 totals 15 residues. The CDR3, as DNA: TGCGCCAGCAGCCAAGGGACAGGGGTCGGGGAGACCCAGTACTTC. This codes for CASSQGTGVGETQYF.

V gene TRBV5-6 combines with J gene TRBJ2-7; no clear D. CDR1 SGHDT and CDR2 YYEEEE come from the germline V gene. The V end lost 0 bases, the J end lost 2 bases, and 9 bases lay between the germline ends. This CDR3 contains 14 residues. The CDR3 region has the DNA TGTGCCAGCAGCTTGGCCCTTCGGGCCTACGAGCAGTACTTC. Amino acid sequence: CASSLALRAYEQYF.

The V and J genes are TRBV5-6 and TRBJ1-1, with D possibly being TRBD1 (6 bases). The V gene's germline CDR1 is SGHDT and CDR2 YYEEEE. The CDR3 runs to 14 residues. V gave up 5 bases and J gave up 4 bases, with 15 bases separating them. This CDR3 reads CASSLTGLGTEAFF. The DNA for the CDR3 is TGTGCCAGCAGTCTTACAGGGTTGGGCACTGAAGCTTTCTTT.

The genes are TRBV25-1 and TRBJ1-5; D is undetermined. The CDR3 loop spans 14 amino acids. The V gene lost 5 bases and the J gene lost 0 bases, with 8 bases spanning the gap. From germline, CDR1 is MGHDK and CDR2 SYGVNS. The CDR3 reads CASSPLGSNQPQHF. CDR3 bases: TGTGCCAGCAGTCCGTTAGGTAGCAATCAGCCCCAGCATTTT.

The V gene is TRBV5-4, the J gene TRBJ2-1, with 8 nucleotides matching TRBD1. CDR1 is SGHNT and CDR2 is YYREEE in the germline V gene (reference sequence). The ends lost 4 bases at V and 8 bases at J; junction bases unmatched: 11. This CDR3 comprises 15 residues. CDR3 in DNA: TGTGCCAGCAGCCCATCTTCAGGGGGCATCGATGAGCAGTTCTTC. It yields the protein CASSPSSGGIDEQFF.

The rearrangement joins TRBV6-5 to TRBJ2-2, with 10 bases fitting TRBD2. From germline, CDR1 is MNHEY and CDR2 SVGAGI. V gave up 2 bases and J gave up 6 bases; unmatched junction bases: 6. The CDR3 extends over 16 amino acids. CDR3 sequence (DNA): TGTGCCAGCAGTTACGGAGCGGGGGGGCCTGCCGGGGAGCTGTTTTTT. It encodes CASSYGAGGPAGELFF.

J is TRBJ2-1 and V is TRBV18; D gene uncertain. CDR1 is KGHSH, CDR2 LQKENI, per germline. There are 12 residues in the CDR3. The V gene lost 2 bases and the J gene lost 6 bases, with 5 bases spanning the gap. The CDR3 bases are TGTGCCAGCTCACCAGCCCCCAATGAGCAGTTCTTC. Amino acid sequence: CASSPAPNEQFF. Filled out from reference TRBV18 and TRBJ2-1, the complete variable domain reads NAGVMQNPRHLVRRRGQEARLRCSPMKGHSHVYWYRQLPEEGLKFMVYLQKENIIDESGMPKERFSAEFPKEGPSILRIQQVVRGDSAAYFCASSPAPNEQFFGPGTRLTVL.

This chain's CDR3 is CASFQTSGIDNEQFF. The CDR3 DNA follows: TGCGCCAGCTTCCAGACTAGCGGTATTGACAATGAGCAGTTCTTC. This chain links TRBV5-1 with TRBJ2-1; 9 bases fit TRBD2. Looked up from germline, CDR1 is SGHRS and CDR2 is YFSETQ. Trimming removed 7 bases from V and 5 bases from J; junction bases left unmatched: 10. The CDR3 length is 15 residues.

The chain uses TRBV7-9 and TRBJ1-1, with 7 bases aligning to TRBD1. Trimming at V came to 4 bases and at J to 6 bases, leaving 17 bases not matched to a gene. The CDR3 spans 17 residues. CDR1 is SEHNR and CDR2 is FQNEAQ in the germline V gene (reference sequence). The CDR3 here is CASSYIPREDRPSEAFF. The CDR3 bases are TGTGCCAGCAGCTATATACCCCGGGAGGACAGGCCCTCTGAAGCTTTCTTT.

The rearrangement joins TRBV19 to TRBJ1-1; D gene unclear. Trimming left V 7 bases short and J 3 bases short, with 12 bases between. CDR1 is LNHDA, CDR2 SQIVND, per germline (reference sequence). The CDR3 sequence is 13 residues long. CDR3 DNA: TGTGCCAGTAATATGGGTCGGGACACTGAAGCTTTCTTT. This sequence encodes CASNMGRDTEAFF.

This clone was observed a single time. V and J are TRBV19 and TRBJ2-1; TRBD1 is a possible D gene (6 bases). The germline gives CDR1 LNHDA, CDR2 SQIVND (reference sequence). The CDR3 has 15 residues. V shed 5 bases and J shed 3 bases, with 14 bases lying between them. CDR3 sequence: CASSEAQGIYNEQFF. The CDR3 DNA sequence: TGTGCCAGTAGTGAGGCACAGGGAATCTACAATGAGCAGTTCTTC. The entire variable domain, with the rest obtained from reference TRBV19 and TRBJ2-1, is as follows: DGGITQSPKYLFRKEGQNVTLSCEQNLNHDAMYWYRQDPGQGLRLIYYSQIVNDFQKGDIAEGYSVSREKKESFPLTVTSAQKNPTAFYLCASSEAQGIYNEQFFGPGTRLTVL.

V is TRBV5-6 and J is TRBJ1-5; D uncertain. The CDR3 is 15 amino acids. Deletions cut 2 bases from V and 6 bases from J, with 15 bases between. Germline V CDR1 and CDR2: SGHDT, YYEEEE. CDR3 DNA sequence: TGTGCCAGCAGCTTCAGTAGGGTAAACGGTCAGCCCCAGCATTTT. Encoded protein: CASSFSRVNGQPQHF. Drawing the rest from reference TRBV5-6 and TRBJ1-5, the complete variable domain is DAGVTQSPTHLIKTRGQQVTLRCSPKSGHDTVSWYQQALGQGPQFIFQYYEEEERQRGNFPDRFSGHQFPNYSSELNVNALLLGDSALYLCASSFSRVNGQPQHFGDGTRLSIL.

The table lists this clone with a count of one. The chain couples TRBV5-4 to TRBJ1-5; perhaps TRBD1 as D (5 bases). V lost 4 bases to trimming and J lost 7 bases, with 18 bases between them. CDR3 size: 15 residues. CDR1 is SGHNT and CDR2 is YYREEE in the germline V gene (reference sequence). The CDR3: CASSQYRTPYQPQHF. The CDR3 nucleotides are TGTGCCAGCAGCCAGTACCGGACACCCTACCAGCCCCAGCATTTT.

The chain links TRBV19 to TRBJ1-2; unclear D gene. Trimming stripped 6 bases from V and 0 bases from J, with 11 bases between. This CDR3 is 14 amino acids long. Germline CDR1 LNHDA, CDR2 SQIVND (reference sequence). Here the CDR3 DNA reads TGTGCCAGTAGCCTGGGATTTTCTAACTATGGCTACACCTTC. It yields the protein CASSLGFSNYGYTF.

The V and J genes are TRBV7-9 and TRBJ1-4; possible D gene TRBD1, 6 bases. The germline CDR1 and CDR2 sequences are SEHNR and FQNEAQ (reference sequence). CDR3 length: 14 residues. V lost 1 base and J 5 bases, leaving 8 bases between the germline ends. The CDR3 DNA is TGTGCCAGCAGCTTAGAGGGGGACAATGAAAAACTGTTTTTT. Amino acid sequence: CASSLEGDNEKLFF.

The rearrangement uses TRBV5-5 and TRBJ2-7; D is perhaps TRBD1 (6 bases). V was cut by 6 bases and J by 0 bases, with 10 bases left in between. The CDR3 has 13 residues. Looked up from germline, CDR1 is SGHKS and CDR2 is YYEKEE (reference sequence). Here the CDR3 reads CASIQGISYEQYF. The CDR3 DNA follows: TGTGCCAGCATCCAGGGGATCTCCTACGAGCAGTACTTC. The whole variable domain, filled in from reference TRBV5-5 and TRBJ2-7, reads DAGVTQSPTHLIKTRGQQVTLRCSPISGHKSVSWYQQVLGQGPQFIFQYYEKEERGRGNFPDRFSARQFPNYSSELNVNALLLGDSALYLCASIQGISYEQYFGPGTRLTVT.

The V and J genes are TRBV7-3 and TRBJ2-7, with D possibly matching TRBD2 (5 bases). Trimming shortened V by 7 bases and J by 4 bases, and 17 bases separated the two germline ends. Germline V gene sequence: CDR1 SGHTA, CDR2 FQGTGA. The CDR3 loop spans 14 amino acids. The CDR3 region is CASKTDSGNYEQYF. As DNA, the CDR3 is TGTGCCAGCAAAACGGACTCCGGGAATTACGAGCAGTACTTC.

The chain carries TRBV6-5 and TRBJ1-1; D possibly corresponds to TRBD1 (6 bases). Deletions cut 4 bases from V and 5 bases from J, with 11 bases between. From germline, CDR1 is MNHEY and CDR2 SVGAGI. The CDR3 runs to 13 residues. CDR3 residues: CASSSGGRTEAFF. DNA for the CDR3: TGTGCCAGCAGTTCTGGGGGGCGGACTGAAGCTTTCTTT.

This rearrangement joins TRBV7-2 to TRBJ1-2; a possible D gene is TRBD1 (5 bases). The germline CDR1 and CDR2 sequences are SGHTA and FQGNSA. The CDR3 totals 14 residues. Deletions cut 1 base from V and 5 bases from J, with 11 bases between. CDR3 protein: CASSLERGSYGYTF. CDR3 bases: TGTGCCAGCAGCTTAGAGAGGGGTTCGTATGGCTACACCTTC.

The J gene is TRBJ1-2, the V gene TRBV11-1; D uncertain. Trimming took 3 bases from V and 8 from J, leaving 13 bases between them. The CDR3 runs to 13 residues. Germline V gene lookup returns CDR1 SGHAT and CDR2 FQDESV (reference sequence). CDR3 DNA sequence: TGTGCCAGCAGCTTGGTTGGAGGTAACGGCTACACCTTC. Protein sequence: CASSLVGGNGYTF.

The CDR3 DNA reads TGTGCCAGCAGTGACCAGGCAGGGGGCTACGAGCAGTACTTC. It specifies CASSDQAGGYEQYF. This chain uses TRBV2 with TRBJ2-7; 7 nucleotides match TRBD1. V was clipped by 3 bases and J by 3 bases; unmatched bases: 5. This CDR3 is 14 amino acids long. Germline CDR1 and CDR2: SNHLY and FYNNEI.

The rearrangement uses TRBV11-1 and TRBJ2-2, with TRBD2 identical over 11 bases. There are 15 residues in the CDR3. The germline V gene has CDR1 SGHAT and CDR2 FQDESV (reference sequence). V lost 5 bases to trimming and J lost 4 bases; unmatched junction nucleotides: 3. The CDR3 reads CASSATSGSTGELFF. CDR3 nucleotides: TGTGCCAGCAGCGCCACTAGCGGGAGCACCGGGGAGCTGTTTTTT.

In its sample, this clone was seen once. The rearrangement uses TRBV19 and TRBJ1-5; no clear D gene. Germline assignment: CDR1 LNHDA and CDR2 SQIVND (reference sequence). The CDR3 loop spans 12 amino acids. V was clipped by 5 bases and J by 11 bases, with 13 bases between them. In nucleotides, the CDR3 is TGTGCCAGTAGTCCCGGGAGTCGGTCCCAGCATTTT. It translates to CASSPGSRSQHF.

This sequence joins TRBV6-1 and TRBJ1-4; D ambiguous. Germline loops: CDR1 MNHNS, CDR2 SASEGT. Trimming pared 8 bases from V and 3 bases from J, leaving 13 bases between. This CDR3 spans 14 amino acids. The CDR3 protein is CASCRRQANEKLFF. The CDR3 nucleotides read TGTGCCAGCTGTAGGAGGCAGGCTAATGAAAAACTGTTTTTT.

V usage is TRBV27 and J usage is TRBJ2-5, with TRBD1 identical over 10 bases. V trimming: 5 bases; J trimming: 3 bases; junction bases outside the gene matches: 6. This CDR3 region has 15 residues. Germline assignment: CDR1 MNHEY and CDR2 SMNVEV (reference sequence). The CDR3 DNA follows: TGTGCCAGCAGTCATGATGGACAGGGGGAAGAGACCCAGTACTTC. It is translated as CASSHDGQGEETQYF.